The TCR beta chain described here comes from a study of response to subunit inactivated influenza vaccine. Study-wide points: The authors offered the suggestion that each seasonal influenza vaccination recruits few new T cells.

In this sample, this clonotype turned up a few times. Its antigen is not known. TCRdb reprocessed the RT-PCR reads via MiXCR and lists one record per CDR3 protein. Of around 490,000 distinct CDR3 sequences in the sample, 7.6% were seen once. After removal of 6 bases from V and 3 bases from J, the junction contained 13 bases not matched to a gene. Germline V gives CDR1 SGHTA, CDR2 FQGNSA. The CDR3 is 17 residues long. This chain uses TRBV7-2 with TRBJ2-7; TRBD2 aligns across 11 bases. The starting material was PBMCs from blood, obtained less than 30 months after vaccination. The receptor was isolated from a man in his fifties or sixties who received an inactivated influenza vaccine. The CDR3 is CASSPRLGLAENYEQYF. The CDR3 DNA sequence: TGTGCCAGCAGTCCAAGGCTGGGACTAGCGGAAAACTACGAGCAGTACTTC.